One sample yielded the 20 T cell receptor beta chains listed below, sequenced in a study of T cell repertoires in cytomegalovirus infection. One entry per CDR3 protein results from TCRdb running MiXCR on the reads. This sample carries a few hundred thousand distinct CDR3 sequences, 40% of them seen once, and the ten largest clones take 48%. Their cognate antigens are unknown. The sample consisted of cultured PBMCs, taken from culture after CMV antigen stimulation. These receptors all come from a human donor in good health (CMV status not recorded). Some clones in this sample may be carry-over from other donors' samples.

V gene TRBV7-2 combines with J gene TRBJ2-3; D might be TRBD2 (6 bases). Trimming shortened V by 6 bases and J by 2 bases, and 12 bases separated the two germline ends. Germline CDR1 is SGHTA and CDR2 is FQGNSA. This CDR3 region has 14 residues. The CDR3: CASRAAGYTDTQYF. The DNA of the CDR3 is TGTGCCAGCAGGGCGGCGGGGTACACAGATACGCAGTATTTT.

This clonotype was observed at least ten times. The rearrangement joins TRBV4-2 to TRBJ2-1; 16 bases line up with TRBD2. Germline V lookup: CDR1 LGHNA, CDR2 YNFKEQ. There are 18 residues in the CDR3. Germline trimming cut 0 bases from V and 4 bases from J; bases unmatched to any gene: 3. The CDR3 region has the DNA TGTGCCAGCAGCCAAGAGGGGACTAGCGGGGGGGATTACAATGAGCAGTTCTTC. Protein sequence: CASSQEGTSGGDYNEQFF.

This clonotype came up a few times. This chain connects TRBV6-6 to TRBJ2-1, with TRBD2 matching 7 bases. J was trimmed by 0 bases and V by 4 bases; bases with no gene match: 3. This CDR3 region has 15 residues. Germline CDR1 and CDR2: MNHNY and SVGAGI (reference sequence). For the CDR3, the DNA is TGTGCCAGCAGTTCCCAGCGGGACTCCTACAATGAGCAGTTCTTC. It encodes CASSSQRDSYNEQFF.

The CDR3: CASSVGSLAGYNEQFF. CDR3 nucleotides: TGTGCCAGCAGCGTAGGGAGCCTAGCGGGCTACAATGAGCAGTTCTTC. This chain links TRBV9 with TRBJ2-1, with TRBD2 matching 8 bases. This CDR3 comprises 16 residues. CDR1 SGDLS and CDR2 YYNGEE come from the germline V gene. V was pared by 0 bases and J by 3 bases, with 5 bases of the junction left unmatched.

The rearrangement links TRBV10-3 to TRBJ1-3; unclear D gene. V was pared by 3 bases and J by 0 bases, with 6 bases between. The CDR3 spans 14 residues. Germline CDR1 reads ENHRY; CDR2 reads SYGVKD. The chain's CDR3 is CAISDPDSGNTIYF. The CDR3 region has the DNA TGTGCCATCAGTGATCCAGACTCTGGAAACACCATATATTTT.

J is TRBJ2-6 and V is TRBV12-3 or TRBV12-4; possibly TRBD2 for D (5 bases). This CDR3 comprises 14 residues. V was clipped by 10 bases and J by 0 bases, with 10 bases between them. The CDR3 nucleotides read TGTGCCACCTCGGGGTTCTCTGGGGCCAACGTCCTGACTTTC. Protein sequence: CATSGFSGANVLTF.

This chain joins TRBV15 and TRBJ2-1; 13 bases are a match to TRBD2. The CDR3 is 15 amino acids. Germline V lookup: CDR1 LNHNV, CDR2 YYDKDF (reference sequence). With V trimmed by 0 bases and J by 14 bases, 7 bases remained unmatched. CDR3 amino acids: CATSRELIGLAGEFF. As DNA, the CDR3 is TGTGCCACCAGCAGAGAACTCATTGGACTAGCGGGGGAGTTCTTC. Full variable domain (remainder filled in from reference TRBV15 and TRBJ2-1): DAMVIQNPRYQVTQFGKPVTLSCSQTLNHNVMYWYQQKSSQAPKLLFHYYDKDFNNEADTPDNFQSRRPNTSFCFLDIRSPGLGDTAMYLCATSRELIGLAGEFFGPGTRLTVL.

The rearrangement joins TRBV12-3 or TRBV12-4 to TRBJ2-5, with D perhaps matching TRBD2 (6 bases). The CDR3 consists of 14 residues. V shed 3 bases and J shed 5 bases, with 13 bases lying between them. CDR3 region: CASSLGIAGETQYF. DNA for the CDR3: TGTGCCAGCAGTTTGGGAATCGCGGGGGAGACCCAGTACTTC.

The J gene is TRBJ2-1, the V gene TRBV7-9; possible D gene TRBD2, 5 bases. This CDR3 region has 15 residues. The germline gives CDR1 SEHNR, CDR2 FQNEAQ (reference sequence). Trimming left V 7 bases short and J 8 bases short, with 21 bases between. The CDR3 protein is CASTFSAAKGDEQFF. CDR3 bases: TGTGCCAGCACCTTCTCAGCGGCAAAAGGCGATGAGCAGTTCTTC.

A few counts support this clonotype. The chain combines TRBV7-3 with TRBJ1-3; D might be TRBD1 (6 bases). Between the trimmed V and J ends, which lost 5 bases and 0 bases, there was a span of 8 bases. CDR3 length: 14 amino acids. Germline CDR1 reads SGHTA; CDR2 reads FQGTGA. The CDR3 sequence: CASSHRVSGNTIYF. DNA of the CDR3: TGTGCCAGCAGCCACAGGGTCTCTGGAAACACCATATATTTT. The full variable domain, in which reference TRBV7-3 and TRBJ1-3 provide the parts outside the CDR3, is GAGVSQTPSNKVTEKGKYVELRCDPISGHTALYWYRQSLGQGPEFLIYFQGTGAADDSGLPNDRFFAVRPEGSVSTLKIQRTERGDSAVYLCASSHRVSGNTIYFGEGSWLTVV.

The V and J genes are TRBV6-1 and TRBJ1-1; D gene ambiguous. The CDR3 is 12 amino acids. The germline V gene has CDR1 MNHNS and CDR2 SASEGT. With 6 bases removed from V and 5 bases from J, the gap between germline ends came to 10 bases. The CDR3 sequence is CASSRRWTEAFF. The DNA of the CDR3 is TGTGCCAGCAGCCGACGTTGGACTGAAGCTTTCTTT.

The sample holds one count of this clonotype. The CDR3 DNA is TGTGCCACCAGCAGAGAGAGTGTCACTAGCGGGAGCGGCAACGAGCAGTACTTC. Protein product: CATSRESVTSGSGNEQYF. This chain joins TRBV15 and TRBJ2-7, with 11 bases lining up with TRBD2. Per germline, CDR1 LNHNV and CDR2 YYDKDF (reference sequence). This CDR3 has 18 residues. V gave up 0 bases and J gave up 5 bases; unmatched junction bases: 12.

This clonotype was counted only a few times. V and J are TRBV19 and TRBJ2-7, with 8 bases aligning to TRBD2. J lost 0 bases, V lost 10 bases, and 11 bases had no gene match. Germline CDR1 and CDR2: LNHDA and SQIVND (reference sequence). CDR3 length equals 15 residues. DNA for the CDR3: TGTGCCACCAGGCATAGCGGGGCGAGCTCCTACGAGCAGTACTTC. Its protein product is CATRHSGASSYEQYF.

The CDR3 protein is CASSLFQGIQPQHF. Here the CDR3 DNA reads TGTGCCAGCAGCTTATTTCAGGGGATACAGCCCCAGCATTTT. This chain connects TRBV7-2 to TRBJ1-5, with D possibly matching TRBD1 (6 bases). Germline assignment: CDR1 SGHTA and CDR2 FQGNSA. V lost 2 bases and J lost 7, with 12 bases in between. The CDR3 has 14 amino acids.

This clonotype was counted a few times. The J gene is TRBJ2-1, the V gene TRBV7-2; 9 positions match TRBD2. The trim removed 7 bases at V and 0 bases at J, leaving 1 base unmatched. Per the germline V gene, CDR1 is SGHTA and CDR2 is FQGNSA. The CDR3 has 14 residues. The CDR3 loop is CASMRGGSYNEQFF. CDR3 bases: TGTGCCAGCATGCGGGGGGGCTCCTACAATGAGCAGTTCTTC. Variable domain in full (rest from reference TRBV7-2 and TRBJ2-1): GAGVSQSPSNKVTEKGKDVELRCDPISGHTALYWYRQSLGQGLEFLIYFQGNSAPDKSGLPSDRFSAERTGGSVSTLTIQRTQQEDSAVYLCASMRGGSYNEQFFGPGTRLTVL.

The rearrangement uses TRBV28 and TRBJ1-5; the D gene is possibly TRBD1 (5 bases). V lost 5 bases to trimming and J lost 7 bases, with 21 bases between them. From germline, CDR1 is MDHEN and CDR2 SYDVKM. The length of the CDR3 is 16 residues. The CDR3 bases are TGTGCCAGCAGTCCAAGGGGAGGGTCCTTGGGACAGCCCCAGCATTTT. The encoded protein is CASSPRGGSLGQPQHF.

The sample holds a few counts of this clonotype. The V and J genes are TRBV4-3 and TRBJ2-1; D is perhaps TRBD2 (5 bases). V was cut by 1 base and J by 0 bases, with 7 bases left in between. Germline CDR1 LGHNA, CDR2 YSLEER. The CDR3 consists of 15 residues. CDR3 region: CASSQAGSSYNEQFF. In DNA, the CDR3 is TGCGCCAGCAGCCAAGCGGGAAGCTCCTACAATGAGCAGTTCTTC.

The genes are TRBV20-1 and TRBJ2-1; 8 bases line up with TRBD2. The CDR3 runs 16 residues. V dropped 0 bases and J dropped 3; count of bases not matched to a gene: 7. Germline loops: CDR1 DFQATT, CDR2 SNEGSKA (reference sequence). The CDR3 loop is CSARDPSGSYYNEQFF. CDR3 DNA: TGCAGTGCTAGAGATCCGAGCGGGAGTTACTACAATGAGCAGTTCTTC.

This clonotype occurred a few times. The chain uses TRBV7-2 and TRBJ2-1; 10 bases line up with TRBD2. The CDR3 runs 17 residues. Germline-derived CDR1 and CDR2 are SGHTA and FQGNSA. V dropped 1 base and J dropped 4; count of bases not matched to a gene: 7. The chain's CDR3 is CASSLVLAGGYYNEQFF. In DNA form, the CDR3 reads TGTGCCAGCAGCTTAGTTTTAGCGGGGGGCTATTACAATGAGCAGTTCTTC.

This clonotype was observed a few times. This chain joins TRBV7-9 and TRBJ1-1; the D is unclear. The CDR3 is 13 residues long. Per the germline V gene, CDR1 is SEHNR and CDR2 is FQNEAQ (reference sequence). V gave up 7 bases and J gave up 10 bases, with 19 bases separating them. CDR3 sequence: CASKLNSDVGAFF. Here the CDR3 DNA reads TGTGCCAGCAAACTCAACTCAGATGTCGGAGCTTTCTTT.